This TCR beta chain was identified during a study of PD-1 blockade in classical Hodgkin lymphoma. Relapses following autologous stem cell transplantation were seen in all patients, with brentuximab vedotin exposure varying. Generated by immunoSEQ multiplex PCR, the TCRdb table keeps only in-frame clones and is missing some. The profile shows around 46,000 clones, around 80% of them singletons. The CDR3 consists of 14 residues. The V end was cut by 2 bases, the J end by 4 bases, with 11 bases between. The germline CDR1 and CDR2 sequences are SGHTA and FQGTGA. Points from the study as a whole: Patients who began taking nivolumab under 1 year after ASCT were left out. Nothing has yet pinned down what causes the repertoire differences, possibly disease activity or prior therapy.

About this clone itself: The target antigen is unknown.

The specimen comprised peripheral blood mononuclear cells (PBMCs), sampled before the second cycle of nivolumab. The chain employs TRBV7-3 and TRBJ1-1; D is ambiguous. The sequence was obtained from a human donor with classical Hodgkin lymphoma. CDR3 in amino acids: CASSLGVMGTEAFF. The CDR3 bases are TGTGCCAGCAGCTTAGGGGTCATGGGCACTGAAGCTTTCTTT.